This TCR beta chain was recovered during a study of control samples from healthy donors and cancer patients. This clone was seen once. Data came from immunoSEQ multiplex PCR; TCRdb stores just in-frame clones and leaves some out. The table shows tens of thousands of clones, with about nine tenths occurring only once. Germline V lookup: CDR1 LGHDT, CDR2 YNNKEL (reference sequence). V shed 1 base and J 7 bases; nucleotides not matched to a gene: 10. The CDR3 runs 16 residues. The sequence was obtained from a man aged 45-65 years with lung cancer. The specimen sequenced was PBMCs. The V and J genes are TRBV3-1 (or the pseudogene TRBV3-2) and TRBJ2-3; TRBD2 matches 8 bases. The CDR3 protein is CASSQGEVAGNNTQYF. The CDR3 region has the DNA TGTGCCAGCAGCCAAGGGGAGGTAGCGGGGAATAATACGCAGTATTTT.